These 16 T cell receptor beta chains came from one sample sequenced in a study of T cell repertoires in cytomegalovirus infection. These receptors lack a known antigen. Using its own MiXCR run on the reads, TCRdb lists one record per CDR3 protein. The sample comprises roughly 78,000 distinct CDR3 sequences, approximately 39% of which are singletons, and more than 85% rests with the top ten. The material was CD8+ T cells from cultured PBMCs, obtained from culture after CMV antigen stimulation. These receptors originate from a human donor in good health (CMV status not recorded). Some clones in this sample may be carry-over from other donors' samples.

The table lists this clonotype with a few counts. The V call is TRBV6-4, the J call TRBJ2-1; D possibly corresponds to TRBD2 (6 bases). Germline V CDR1 and CDR2: MRHNA, SNTAGT. This CDR3 contains 16 residues. Trimming stripped 4 bases from V and 4 bases from J, with 17 bases between. The CDR3 loop is CASSARLDLTYNEQFF. CDR3 bases: TGTGCCAGCAGTGCCCGACTAGATCTAACTTACAATGAGCAGTTCTTC.

This clonotype was recorded once. CDR3 bases: TGTGCCAGCAGTCTCGGGAGTCTCTTGCCCCAGCATTTT. It translates to CASSLGSLLPQHF. V is TRBV27 and J is TRBJ1-5; D uncertain. The CDR3 has 13 amino acids. The germline V gene has CDR1 MNHEY and CDR2 SMNVEV (reference sequence). V lost 5 bases and J 9 bases, leaving 14 bases between the germline ends.

In the case of this clonotype: In this CDR3 the conserved last residue, phenylalanine or tryptophan, is missing, so a read error is likely. V gene TRBV12-3 or TRBV12-4 combines with J gene TRBJ2-7; D is uncertain. The CDR3 extends over 14 amino acids. V dropped 7 bases and J dropped 3 bases, with 16 bases sitting between them. CDR3 loop: CASTHRSHGYEQYS. CDR3 DNA sequence: TGTGCCAGCACCCACCGTAGTCATGGCTACGAGCAGTACTCC.

The chain uses TRBV7-8 and TRBJ1-6; 8 nucleotides agree with TRBD1. Germline CDR1 reads SGHVS; CDR2 reads FQNEAQ. This CDR3 spans 19 amino acids. The junction had 13 bases not matched to a gene; V was cut back by 2 bases and J by 4 bases. The CDR3 loop reads CASSLTYLTGATYNSPLHF. DNA for the CDR3: TGTGCCAGCAGCTTAACCTATTTGACAGGGGCCACTTATAATTCACCCCTCCACTTT.

The rearrangement links TRBV7-2 to TRBJ2-7; D perhaps matches TRBD1 (6 bases). In germline, CDR1 is SGHTA, CDR2 FQGNSA. The CDR3 extends over 12 amino acids. V was shortened by 4 bases and J by 6 bases, with 10 bases between the two germline ends. The CDR3 protein is CASSSRGFEQYF. The CDR3 region has the DNA TGTGCCAGCAGCTCCAGGGGTTTCGAGCAGTACTTC. Full variable domain (remainder filled in from reference TRBV7-2 and TRBJ2-7): GAGVSQSPSNKVTEKGKDVELRCDPISGHTALYWYRQSLGQGLEFLIYFQGNSAPDKSGLPSDRFSAERTGGSVSTLTIQRTQQEDSAVYLCASSSRGFEQYFGPGTRLTVT.

The rearrangement uses TRBV29-1 and TRBJ1-2; D perhaps matches TRBD1 (5 bases). Trimming cost V 3 bases and J 3 bases, with 11 bases left between them. This CDR3 contains 13 residues. Germline V gives CDR1 SQVTM, CDR2 ANQGSEA. CDR3 loop: CSVDVVGDYGYTF. The CDR3 DNA is TGCAGCGTTGATGTAGTAGGGGACTATGGCTACACCTTC.

V and J are TRBV4-1 and TRBJ2-1, with unresolved D. This CDR3 spans 12 amino acids. The germline V gene has CDR1 MGHRA and CDR2 YSYEKL. V was pared by 3 bases and J by 9 bases, with 9 bases between. CDR3 loop: CASSQEYGEQFF. CDR3 nucleotides: TGCGCCAGCAGCCAGGAGTATGGTGAGCAGTTCTTC.

V is TRBV27 and J is TRBJ1-5, with unresolved D. CDR1 and CDR2 (germline): MNHEY, SMNVEV (reference sequence). The CDR3 covers 12 residues. V gave up 5 bases and J gave up 9 bases, with 11 bases separating them. The CDR3 DNA reads TGTGCCAGCAGTCCGTCGGTTGGGCCCCAGCATTTT. Its protein is CASSPSVGPQHF.

V gene TRBV20-1 combines with J gene TRBJ2-1; 7 positions agree with TRBD2. V shed 1 base and J 8 bases; nucleotides not matched to a gene: 5. CDR1 DFQATT and CDR2 SNEGSKA come from the germline V gene (reference sequence). There are 13 residues in the CDR3. CDR3 sequence: CSARVASGYEQFF. CDR3 coding DNA: TGCAGTGCTAGAGTCGCTAGCGGCTATGAGCAGTTCTTC.

This sequence joins TRBV12-3 or TRBV12-4 and TRBJ2-7; D perhaps matches TRBD1 (6 bases). Deletions cut 6 bases from V and 5 bases from J, with 17 bases between. This CDR3 comprises 14 residues. CDR3 DNA: TGTGCCAGCAGCCCCAGACAGGAAAGTGACGAGCAGTACTTC. It specifies CASSPRQESDEQYF.

The rearrangement links TRBV6-2 or TRBV6-3 to TRBJ2-5; TRBD2 matches at 8 bases. V was pared by 6 bases and J by 4 bases, with 19 bases of the junction left unmatched. The CDR3 has 18 residues. Germline V gene sequence: CDR1 MNHEY, CDR2 SVGEGT. CDR3 DNA sequence: TGTGCCAGCAGCTCCCGAACCAGGGCCTCGCTAGCGGGAGAGACCCAGTACTTC. Its translation is CASSSRTRASLAGETQYF.

This chain joins TRBV5-1 and TRBJ1-1; TRBD1 matches at 9 bases. Germline CDR1 SGHRS, CDR2 YFSETQ. The CDR3 spans 15 residues. V lost 5 bases and J lost 4; bases outside the gene matches: 9. The CDR3 reads CASSYRGLMGTEAFF. In DNA, the CDR3 is TGCGCCAGCAGTTACAGGGGGCTTATGGGCACTGAAGCTTTCTTT. Full variable domain (outside the CDR3, taken from reference TRBV5-1 and TRBJ1-1): KAGVTQTPRYLIKTRGQQVTLSCSPISGHRSVSWYQQTPGQGLQFLFEYFSETQRNKGNFPGRFSGRQFSNSRSEMNVSTLELGDSALYLCASSYRGLMGTEAFFGQGTRLTVV.

This clonotype was seen a few times. The chain carries TRBV23-1 and TRBJ1-2; the D gene is possibly TRBD1 (6 bases). TRBV23-1 falls under the ORF class, with uncertain function. CDR3 length: 14 amino acids. V gave up 6 bases and J gave up 3 bases, with 14 bases separating them. The CDR3 DNA follows: TGCGCCAGCAGGTTGACAGGACGTGACTATGGCTACACCTTC. Translated, it gives CASRLTGRDYGYTF.

The rearrangement joins TRBV7-8 to TRBJ2-3; 9 positions match TRBD2. The CDR3 extends over 16 amino acids. Germline V CDR1 and CDR2: SGHVS, FQNEAQ. The V gene end was trimmed by 5 bases and the J gene end by 5 bases; junction bases not matched to a gene: 11. The CDR3: CASSIHPGLAQDTQYF. CDR3 sequence (DNA): TGTGCCAGCAGCATACACCCGGGACTAGCCCAAGATACGCAGTATTTT.

V and J are TRBV13 and TRBJ2-1; D is uncertain. The germline gives CDR1 PRHDT, CDR2 FYEKMQ (reference sequence). Trimming left V 5 bases short and J 8 bases short, with 22 bases between. The CDR3 loop spans 16 amino acids. CDR3 protein: CASSVSDADIVDEQFF. The CDR3, as DNA: TGTGCCAGCAGCGTCTCGGATGCGGATATTGTCGATGAGCAGTTCTTC.

This clonotype was detected a few times. The chain couples TRBV7-9 to TRBJ2-7, with no clear D. There are 14 residues in the CDR3. CDR1 and CDR2 (germline): SEHNR, FQNEAQ (reference sequence). Trimming pared 5 bases from V and 2 bases from J, leaving 13 bases between. The CDR3 nucleotides are TGTGCCAGCAGCCCGCCATATACGCCCTACGAGCAGTACTTC. Its protein product is CASSPPYTPYEQYF.